Listed below are T cell receptor beta chains from one sample, sequenced in a study of T-cell memory formation after mild COVID-19. TCRdb independently ran MiXCR on the 5' RACE reads; one entry per CDR3 protein. The table includes around 510,000 distinct CDR3 sequences, less than 25% detected once. Specimen: PBMCs or a T cell subset sorted from them (not recorded which). All receptors come from an adult woman who had mild COVID-19 (a few samples of this study predate the infection). Cell type and time point are not known. Both conserved end residues are trimmed from each CDR3. Some rows mark clone size as missing; the rest say once, few, many or name a class of expanded clone.

>-|TRBV7-9|TRBJ1-1
ASSLVTVGDTEAF
>few|TRBV12-3/TRBV12-4|TRBJ2-1
ASSTTRIRYNEQF
>-|TRBV7-2|TRBJ2-1
ASSVSGSWDTNEQF
>-|TRBV12-3/TRBV12-4|TRBJ2-1
ASSFLGGRNEQF
>many|TRBV6-1|TRBJ2-7
ASSEGLAGGYEQY
>few|TRBV13|TRBJ2-3
ASSEERGRTDTQY
>-|TRBV7-9|TRBJ2-5
ASSSNGTGGQKTQY
>few|TRBV25-1|TRBJ1-2
ASSPTGGQDYT
>few|TRBV11-3|TRBJ1-1
ASSLALLTGNTEAF
>few|TRBV14|TRBJ1-6
ASSQAGTVYNSPLH
>-|TRBV27|TRBJ2-5
ASSTAESQETQY
>few|TRBV7-2|TRBJ2-3
ASSAKTSGRSTDTQY
>many|TRBV5-1|TRBJ2-1
ASSLASGSYNEQF
>few|TRBV2|TRBJ2-7
ASSDTFGTGGSYEQY
>-|TRBV5-4|TRBJ2-2
ASKWGPNTGELF
>few|TRBV12-3/TRBV12-4|TRBJ2-1
ASGRIGNEQF
>-|TRBV24-1|TRBJ2-3
ATSDTGLNTDTQY
>few|TRBV4-3|TRBJ1-2
ASSQGRDRVLRGYT
>-|TRBV18|TRBJ1-1
ASSPRVPGANTEAF
>few|TRBV12-3/TRBV12-4|TRBJ2-7
ASPPGGGGEQY
>-|TRBV7-9|TRBJ1-1
ASSLGQGDAEAF
>-|TRBV4-1|TRBJ2-7
ASSQEGRASSYEQY
>many|TRBV3-1|TRBJ2-7
ASSQEQSRDEQY
>few|TRBV7-6|TRBJ1-3
ASSPGQASGNTIY
>few|TRBV5-6|TRBJ2-1
ASSLAMGPYNEQF
>few|TRBV7-6|TRBJ1-2
ASSLGAGADGYT
>-|TRBV14|TRBJ2-7
ASSPSFKTRQY